Listed here are 25 T cell receptor beta chains from one sample, sequenced in a study of T cells in tuberculosis. Sequenced by immunoSEQ multiplex PCR; TCRdb stores in-frame clones only, minus some. There are around 10,000 clones in the sample; over 90% occur only once, and approximately 13% lies in the top ten. Sample: PBMCs. These receptor sequences come from an adult with tuberculosis.

CDR3 nucleotide sequence: TGTGCCAGTAGTAAGGACAGGGGAAAGTGGAAGAACAATGAGCAGTTCTTC. Residues: CASSKDRGKWKNNEQFF. The gene calls are TRBV19 and TRBJ2-1; TRBD1 matches 9 bases. The CDR3 has 17 amino acids. Looked up from germline, CDR1 is LNHDA and CDR2 is SQIVND (reference sequence). After removal of 4 bases from V and 5 bases from J, the junction contained 12 bases not matched to a gene.

The chain employs TRBV14 and TRBJ2-3; TRBD2 is a possible D gene (5 bases). Germline CDR1 SGHDN, CDR2 FVKESK. Trimming pared 1 base from V and 1 base from J, leaving 15 bases between. The CDR3 covers 17 residues. In DNA form, the CDR3 reads TGTGCCAGCAGCCAAGGGGAGCTCGGGGTTGGCACAGATACGCAGTATTTT. It codes for CASSQGELGVGTDTQYF. Based on the CDR3 plus reference TRBV14 and TRBJ2-3, the full variable domain is EAGVTQFPSHSVIEKGQTVTLRCDPISGHDNLYWYRRVMGKEIKFLLHFVKESKQDESGMPNNRFLAERTGGTYSTLKVQPAELEDSGVYFCASSQGELGVGTDTQYFGPGTRLTVL.

V gene TRBV7-3 combines with J gene TRBJ2-7; 7 nucleotides line up with TRBD1. This CDR3 region has 15 residues. J was trimmed by 4 bases and V by 4 bases; bases with no gene match: 10. The germline CDR1 and CDR2 sequences are SGHTA and FQGTGA. The CDR3 is CASSSWTGQGYEQYF. The CDR3 coding sequence is TGTGCCAGCAGCTCCTGGACAGGTCAAGGGTACGAGCAGTACTTC.

The gene calls are TRBV30 and TRBJ2-7; 10 positions agree with TRBD1. V lost 5 bases to trimming and J lost 7 bases; unmatched junction nucleotides: 11. This CDR3 has 14 residues. Per the germline V gene, CDR1 is GTSNPN and CDR2 is SVGIG (reference sequence). DNA for the CDR3: TGTGCCTGGGATCCGGGACAGGGGAGTAAGGAGCAGTACTTC. Its protein is CAWDPGQGSKEQYF.

This clone has only one observation. The CDR3, as DNA: TGTGCCAGCAGCCGTCTTCAACTCAGGGGCCACAATGAGCAGTTCTTC. Amino acids: CASSRLQLRGHNEQFF. This chain uses TRBV4-2 with TRBJ2-1; D is perhaps TRBD1 (6 bases). The CDR3 extends over 16 amino acids. From germline, CDR1 is LGHNA and CDR2 YNFKEQ. The ends were cut back, 4 bases at V and 5 bases at J, with 18 bases in the middle.

The V gene is TRBV10-3, the J gene TRBJ1-5; no clear D gene. From germline, CDR1 is ENHRY and CDR2 SYGVKD. The CDR3 is made up of 13 amino acids. With 6 bases removed from V and 4 bases from J, the gap between germline ends came to 10 bases. Here the CDR3 DNA reads TGTGCCATCAGCCTAGACCCTAATCAGCCCCAGCATTTT. Amino acid sequence: CAISLDPNQPQHF.

V gene TRBV7-9 combines with J gene TRBJ2-5, with TRBD2 matching over 10 bases. The CDR3 runs to 15 residues. Germline assignment: CDR1 SEHNR and CDR2 FQNEAQ (reference sequence). V lost 8 bases to trimming and J lost 5 bases; unmatched junction nucleotides: 11. The CDR3 here is CASRRNSGRSETQYF. The CDR3, as DNA: TGTGCCAGCCGCCGGAATAGCGGGAGGTCGGAGACCCAGTACTTC.

The genes are TRBV5-6 and TRBJ2-7; 8 nucleotides align to TRBD1. The CDR3 contains 14 residues. V trimming: 3 bases; J trimming: 7 bases; junction bases outside the gene matches: 9. Germline V CDR1 and CDR2: SGHDT, YYEEEE. CDR3 loop: CASSSWTGHREQYF. CDR3 coding DNA: TGTGCCAGCAGCTCCTGGACAGGGCATCGGGAGCAGTACTTC. Supplemented by reference TRBV5-6 and TRBJ2-7, the full variable domain reads DAGVTQSPTHLIKTRGQQVTLRCSPKSGHDTVSWYQQALGQGPQFIFQYYEEEERQRGNFPDRFSGHQFPNYSSELNVNALLLGDSALYLCASSSWTGHREQYFGPGTRLTVT.

The V gene is TRBV14, the J gene TRBJ2-7; 7 nucleotides align to TRBD1. Germline values: CDR1 SGHDN, CDR2 FVKESK. This CDR3 region has 14 residues. J was trimmed by 6 bases and V by 0 bases; bases with no gene match: 5. Here the CDR3 reads CASSQDHRGGEQYF. DNA of the CDR3: TGTGCCAGCAGCCAAGATCACAGGGGCGGCGAGCAGTACTTC.

The chain has TRBV5-1 and TRBJ2-7; 8 bases match TRBD2. CDR1 and CDR2 from the germline V gene are SGHRS and YFSETQ. V gave up 3 bases and J gave up 5 bases; unmatched junction bases: 13. CDR3 length equals 16 residues. The CDR3: CASSSDGVAGTHEQYF. The CDR3, as DNA: TGCGCCAGCAGCTCGGACGGGGTAGCGGGAACCCACGAGCAGTACTTC.

The genes are TRBV9 and TRBJ2-1, with TRBD1 as a possible D gene (7 bases). CDR1 is SGDLS, CDR2 YYNGEE, per germline. This CDR3 spans 15 amino acids. V gave up 0 bases and J gave up 6 bases, with 13 bases separating them. CDR3 DNA sequence: TGTGCCAGCAGCGTAGGAGGGCAGGGGGGCAATGAGCAGTTCTTC. This codes for CASSVGGQGGNEQFF.

V is TRBV14 and J is TRBJ2-6; tentative D call: TRBD2 (5 bases). There are 15 residues in the CDR3. CDR1 is SGHDN, CDR2 FVKESK, per germline. V shed 4 bases and J shed 4 bases, with 11 bases lying between them. The CDR3 region has the DNA TGTGCCAGCAGCCCTCGACCGGGAGGGGCCAACGTCCTGACTTTC. The encoded protein is CASSPRPGGANVLTF.

The chain combines TRBV4-1 with TRBJ2-7; 7 bases align to TRBD1. Germline loops: CDR1 MGHRA, CDR2 YSYEKL. The CDR3 is 19 residues long. V trimming: 0 bases; J trimming: 3 bases; junction bases outside the gene matches: 17. The CDR3 DNA follows: TGCGCCAGCAGCCAAGATTGGGGACCCGACAGGGCCGGGCACTACGAGCAGTACTTC. This codes for CASSQDWGPDRAGHYEQYF.

The chain employs TRBV5-4 and TRBJ1-2; TRBD1 matches 8 bases. V trimming: 4 bases; J trimming: 8 bases; junction bases outside the gene matches: 7. The CDR3 runs to 13 residues. Germline-derived CDR1 and CDR2 are SGHNT and YYREEE (reference sequence). The CDR3 is CASSLDRASGYTF. For the CDR3, the DNA is TGTGCCAGCAGCCTGGACAGGGCCAGCGGCTACACCTTC.

Only a few counts were recorded for this clone. The chain carries TRBV6-5 and TRBJ2-7, with TRBD2 identical over 8 bases. Trimming took 10 bases from V and 4 from J; bases not matched to a gene: 6. This CDR3 region has 12 residues. Germline CDR1 MNHEY, CDR2 SVGAGI. This CDR3 is CAIGAGAYEQYF. CDR3 in DNA: TGTGCCATCGGAGCGGGAGCGTACGAGCAGTACTTC.

The chain combines TRBV13 with TRBJ2-1; D perhaps matches TRBD1 (7 bases). The CDR3 runs 19 residues. Trimming removed 2 bases from V and 4 bases from J, with 24 bases in between. CDR1 is PRHDT, CDR2 FYEKMQ, per germline (reference sequence). CDR3: CASSLYKARGTAKYNEQFF. CDR3 bases: TGTGCCAGCAGCTTATACAAGGCCCGCGGGACAGCCAAATACAATGAGCAGTTCTTC. Variable domain in full (rest from reference TRBV13 and TRBJ2-1): AAGVIQSPRHLIKEKRETATLKCYPIPRHDTVYWYQQGPGQDPQFLISFYEKMQSDKGSIPDRFSAQQFSDYHSELNMSSLELGDSALYFCASSLYKARGTAKYNEQFFGPGTRLTVL.

This rearrangement joins TRBV7-6 to TRBJ2-5, with no clear D. Germline V gives CDR1 SGHVS, CDR2 FNYEAQ. V was cut by 1 base and J by 5 bases, with 11 bases left in between. The CDR3 totals 14 residues. CDR3 sequence reads: CASSLGPAEETQYF. The CDR3 DNA is TGTGCCAGCAGCTTAGGACCGGCGGAGGAGACCCAGTACTTC.

The V gene is TRBV28, the J gene TRBJ1-3; 10 nucleotides agree with TRBD1. The J segment lost 4 bases and the V segment lost 2 bases, leaving 8 bases of the junction unmatched. The CDR3 spans 17 residues. Germline CDR1 reads MDHEN; CDR2 reads SYDVKM. The CDR3 is CASSLIRGQGSGNTIYF. The DNA of the CDR3 is TGTGCCAGCAGTTTAATTCGGGGACAGGGGTCCGGAAACACCATATATTTT.

This chain uses TRBV5-1 with TRBJ2-5; D call uncertain. Trimming left V 0 bases short and J 3 bases short, with 6 bases between. In germline, CDR1 is SGHRS, CDR2 YFSETQ. The CDR3 length is 13 residues. This chain's CDR3 is CASSLDREETQYF. For the CDR3, the DNA is TGCGCCAGCAGCTTGGACCGGGAAGAGACCCAGTACTTC.

V and J are TRBV5-1 and TRBJ2-7; 13 positions agree with TRBD2. Germline V gene sequence: CDR1 SGHRS, CDR2 YFSETQ. The CDR3 covers 15 residues. The V segment lost 2 bases and the J segment 3 bases; nucleotides outside the gene matches: 2. The CDR3 DNA follows: TGCGCCAGCAGCTTACTAGCGGGGGGGATCTACGAGCAGTACTTC. Protein sequence: CASSLLAGGIYEQYF.

The chain employs TRBV19 and TRBJ1-5; D not resolved. The germline gives CDR1 LNHDA, CDR2 SQIVND (reference sequence). The germline V and J ends were trimmed by 6 bases and 3 bases, with 9 bases remaining between them. The CDR3 is made up of 13 amino acids. The CDR3 here is CASRHSFNQPQHF. CDR3 coding DNA: TGTGCCAGTAGGCACAGCTTCAATCAGCCCCAGCATTTT. The full variable domain, completed using reference TRBV19 and TRBJ1-5, is DGGITQSPKYLFRKEGQNVTLSCEQNLNHDAMYWYRQDPGQGLRLIYYSQIVNDFQKGDIAEGYSVSREKKESFPLTVTSAQKNPTAFYLCASRHSFNQPQHFGDGTRLSIL.

In its sample, this clone was seen a few times. V is TRBV7-2 and J is TRBJ1-2, with D tentatively TRBD1 (5 bases). This CDR3 has 12 residues. Germline values: CDR1 SGHTA, CDR2 FQGNSA. Trimming took 1 base from V and 13 from J, leaving 13 bases between them. The CDR3 loop is CASSLDLGPFTF. The CDR3 coding sequence is TGTGCCAGCAGCTTAGATCTGGGGCCCTTCACCTTC.

This CDR3 is CAISVDRENSPLHF. CDR3 coding DNA: TGTGCCATCAGTGTCGACAGAGAGAATTCACCCCTCCACTTT. The V and J genes are TRBV10-3 and TRBJ1-6; tentative D call: TRBD1 (5 bases). The CDR3 is made up of 14 amino acids. With 4 bases removed from V and 7 bases from J, the gap between germline ends came to 11 bases. CDR1 and CDR2 (germline): ENHRY, SYGVKD.

This rearrangement joins TRBV19 to TRBJ2-7, with 7 bases matching TRBD2. Germline CDR1 and CDR2: LNHDA and SQIVND (reference sequence). V lost 3 bases and J lost 6; bases outside the gene matches: 8. This CDR3 contains 14 residues. CDR3 sequence reads: CASSISAGELEQYF. CDR3 bases: TGTGCCAGTAGTATTTCCGCGGGAGAGCTCGAGCAGTACTTC. The full variable domain, rest sourced from reference TRBV19 and TRBJ2-7, is DGGITQSPKYLFRKEGQNVTLSCEQNLNHDAMYWYRQDPGQGLRLIYYSQIVNDFQKGDIAEGYSVSREKKESFPLTVTSAQKNPTAFYLCASSISAGELEQYFGPGTRLTVT.

This chain links TRBV4-2 with TRBJ1-1; D is possibly TRBD1 (6 bases). V was trimmed by 5 bases and J by 5 bases, leaving 15 bases between them. The germline V gene encodes CDR1 LGHNA and CDR2 YNFKEQ. The CDR3 loop spans 14 amino acids. CDR3 sequence reads: CASSGQTSGTEAFF. In DNA, the CDR3 is TGTGCCAGCAGCGGACAGACCTCGGGGACTGAAGCTTTCTTT.